The 21 T cell receptor beta chains reported below all come from one sample, sequenced in a study of identical twins. Using its own MiXCR run on the 5' RACE reads, TCRdb lists one record per CDR3 protein. Of 640,000 or so distinct CDR3 sequences detected, roughly 6.2% appear once; the ten largest clones hold around 2%. Sequencing input: naive T cells sorted from blood. These receptors all stem from a man between 18 and 29 years old in good health.

This clonotype was counted a few times. The chain is built from TRBV7-9 and TRBJ1-3; perhaps TRBD1 as D (5 bases). V was shortened by 5 bases and J by 0 bases, with 14 bases between the two germline ends. This CDR3 is built from 16 residues. Germline V lookup: CDR1 SEHNR, CDR2 FQNEAQ (reference sequence). The CDR3 sequence is CASSPRDYSSGNTIYF. The CDR3, as DNA: TGTGCCAGCAGCCCCCGGGACTATAGCTCTGGAAACACCATATATTTT.

This chain's CDR3 is CASSLEQGAAYGYTF. DNA of the CDR3: TGTGCCAGCAGCTTAGAGCAGGGGGCGGCGTATGGCTACACCTTC. This chain joins TRBV7-6 and TRBJ1-2, with 8 positions matching TRBD1. CDR1 is SGHVS and CDR2 is FNYEAQ in the germline V gene. The CDR3 totals 15 residues. V was pared by 1 base and J by 5 bases, with 6 bases of the junction left unmatched.

Only a few counts were recorded for this clonotype. This sequence joins TRBV5-5 and TRBJ1-6; TRBD1 might be the D (5 bases). The V and J ends lost 2 bases and 8 bases respectively, with 20 bases between them. The CDR3 totals 17 residues. Per the germline V gene, CDR1 is SGHKS and CDR2 is YYEKEE (reference sequence). The CDR3 DNA reads as TGTGCCAGCAGCTTTTACCGACGACAGAAAGGAGATTCACCCCTCCACTTT. Translated, it gives CASSFYRRQKGDSPLHF.

There are many counts of this clonotype. The chain couples TRBV28 to TRBJ2-5; no clear D gene. CDR3 size: 13 residues. Deletions cut 6 bases from V and 2 bases from J, with 10 bases between. CDR1 and CDR2 (germline): MDHEN, SYDVKM. In nucleotides, the CDR3 is TGTGCCAGCAGCGAGGACCTTCAAGAGACCCAGTACTTC. The encoded protein is CASSEDLQETQYF.

The chain employs TRBV28 and TRBJ2-2; tentatively, D is TRBD1 or TRBD2 (5 bases each). The CDR3 runs 15 residues. The V gene lost 6 bases and the J gene lost 2 bases, with 13 bases spanning the gap. CDR1 is MDHEN and CDR2 is SYDVKM in the germline V gene. The CDR3 DNA follows: TGTGCCAGCAGGAAGGGACGGTTCAACACCGGGGAGCTGTTTTTT. The encoded protein is CASRKGRFNTGELFF.

The V gene is TRBV11-3, the J gene TRBJ2-5; no clear D. Per the germline V gene, CDR1 is SGHNT and CDR2 is YENEEA. This CDR3 is 14 amino acids long. Trimming took off 2 bases at V and 0 bases at J, with 7 bases between the two ends. The CDR3 region is CASSLFRNQETQYF. In DNA form, the CDR3 reads TGTGCCAGCAGCTTATTTCGCAACCAAGAGACCCAGTACTTC.

The chain has TRBV11-2 and TRBJ2-5; 9 nucleotides line up with TRBD2. This CDR3 spans 16 amino acids. Trimming cost V 8 bases and J 4 bases; bases outside gene matches: 14. Germline V lookup: CDR1 SGHAT, CDR2 FQNNGV. The CDR3 DNA follows: TGTGCCAGCCCTCCCTATGGCGCGGGAGGGTTAGAGACCCAGTACTTC. This sequence encodes CASPPYGAGGLETQYF.

A few counts support this clonotype. The chain carries TRBV20-1 and TRBJ2-1; no firm D call. Looked up from germline, CDR1 is DFQATT and CDR2 is SNEGSKA (reference sequence). Trimming removed 1 base from V and 0 bases from J, with 10 bases in between. The CDR3 length is 15 residues. Here the CDR3 DNA reads TGCAGTGCTAGAGGGCAGGCGGTCTCCTACAATGAGCAGTTCTTC. Translating gives CSARGQAVSYNEQFF.

This clonotype was seen ten or more times. V gene TRBV3-1 combines with J gene TRBJ2-7; possible D gene TRBD2, 6 bases. V was pared by 0 bases and J by 4 bases, with 7 bases between. Germline V lookup: CDR1 LGHDT, CDR2 YNNKEL (reference sequence). The CDR3 loop spans 13 amino acids. The CDR3 region has the DNA TGTGCCAGCAGCCAAGAGGCGGGGTACGAGCAGTACGTC. Its translation is CASSQEAGYEQYV.

The sample holds many counts of this clonotype. The chain uses TRBV30 and TRBJ2-5, with 7 nucleotides matching TRBD1. There are 14 residues in the CDR3. Losses at the gene ends were 4 bases for V and 5 bases for J; bases not matched to a gene: 10. Germline CDR1 is GTSNPN and CDR2 is SVGIG (reference sequence). The CDR3 region is CAWNLGQTGETQYF. The CDR3 nucleotides are TGTGCCTGGAATTTGGGACAGACAGGGGAGACCCAGTACTTC.

The chain employs TRBV29-1 and TRBJ2-7; 10 bases agree with TRBD2. V shed 7 bases, J shed 3 bases, and the junction held 6 bases outside the gene matches. This CDR3 has 13 residues. CDR1 and CDR2 (germline): SQVTM, ANQGSEA. CDR3 sequence (DNA): TGCAGCGCGAGCGGGAGGGCCCTCTACGAGCAGTACTTC. This encodes CSASGRALYEQYF.

This clonotype was observed many times. The rearrangement uses TRBV29-1 and TRBJ2-1; 7 bases line up with TRBD2. The CDR3 is 13 amino acids. Looked up from germline, CDR1 is SQVTM and CDR2 is ANQGSEA. The J segment lost 6 bases and the V segment lost 7 bases, leaving 9 bases of the junction unmatched. The chain's CDR3 is CSESPTSINEQFF. For the CDR3, the DNA is TGCAGCGAGTCGCCGACTAGCATCAATGAGCAGTTCTTC.

There are many counts of this clonotype. The chain links TRBV25-1 to TRBJ1-2; possible D gene TRBD1, 5 bases. Germline CDR1 MGHDK, CDR2 SYGVNS. V gave up 0 bases and J gave up 4 bases, with 12 bases separating them. The CDR3 is 15 residues long. CDR3 bases: TGTGCCAGCAGTGAATATGAGGGGATTTCCTATGGCTACACCTTC. Amino acid sequence: CASSEYEGISYGYTF.

This clonotype was seen only a few times. V usage is TRBV4-1 and J usage is TRBJ2-1, with a tentative D call TRBD2 (6 bases). CDR1 MGHRA and CDR2 YSYEKL come from the germline V gene. The CDR3 length is 16 residues. The V gene lost 0 bases and the J gene lost 9 bases, with 18 bases spanning the gap. CDR3 residues: CASSQDVAMGGVEQFF. DNA of the CDR3: TGCGCCAGCAGCCAAGATGTGGCCATGGGGGGTGTTGAGCAGTTCTTC.

The chain is built from TRBV28 and TRBJ2-1; D unclear. Between the trimmed V and J ends, which lost 5 bases and 12 bases, there was a span of 17 bases. CDR1 is MDHEN and CDR2 is SYDVKM in the germline V gene. The CDR3 has 13 amino acids. The CDR3 reads CASSPPGLPAQFF. CDR3 sequence (DNA): TGTGCCAGCAGTCCCCCCGGGCTACCTGCGCAGTTCTTC.

At least ten counts were recorded for this clonotype. This chain links TRBV5-1 with TRBJ1-3; 7 bases are a match to TRBD1. Germline V gives CDR1 SGHRS, CDR2 YFSETQ. This CDR3 comprises 15 residues. The junction had 10 bases not matched to a gene; V was cut back by 1 base and J by 9 bases. CDR3 bases: TGCGCCAGCAGCTTGACGACAGGGACTCATCCCACCATATATTTT. Residues: CASSLTTGTHPTIYF.

The chain combines TRBV5-1 with TRBJ1-1, with TRBD1 matching over 8 bases. The CDR3 loop spans 15 amino acids. The germline V gene encodes CDR1 SGHRS and CDR2 YFSETQ. The V segment lost 3 bases and the J segment 0 bases; nucleotides outside the gene matches: 4. The CDR3 is CASSSDRVVNTEAFF. In DNA form, the CDR3 reads TGCGCCAGCAGCTCGGACAGGGTGGTGAACACTGAAGCTTTCTTT.

CDR3 DNA: TGTGCCAGCAGCAAGGTTATTGAGACAGGGGGTCACTATGGCTACACCTTC. As protein: CASSKVIETGGHYGYTF. The chain has TRBV21-1 and TRBJ1-2; the table calls TRBD1, which could not be checked here. TRBV21-1 is marked as a pseudogene. The CDR3 consists of 17 residues.

This clonotype was counted only a few times. The rearrangement links TRBV24-1 to TRBJ2-4, with 10 bases that match TRBD2. Germline V lookup: CDR1 KGHDR, CDR2 SFDVKD. The V and J ends lost 4 bases and 6 bases, in that order; junction bases with no gene match: 2. This CDR3 is 14 amino acids long. The CDR3 loop reads CATSERTSGNIQYF. CDR3 in DNA: TGTGCCACCAGTGAAAGGACTAGCGGAAACATTCAGTACTTC.

This clonotype was detected a few times. J is TRBJ2-5 and V is TRBV5-1; D remains unclear. The CDR3 covers 14 residues. Germline CDR1 and CDR2: SGHRS and YFSETQ. V was shortened by 2 bases and J by 3 bases, with 11 bases between the two germline ends. CDR3 loop: CASSLEKAEETQYF. The DNA of the CDR3 is TGCGCCAGCAGCTTAGAGAAAGCTGAAGAGACCCAGTACTTC. Using reference TRBV5-1 and TRBJ2-5 for the parts outside the CDR3, the full variable domain is KAGVTQTPRYLIKTRGQQVTLSCSPISGHRSVSWYQQTPGQGLQFLFEYFSETQRNKGNFPGRFSGRQFSNSRSEMNVSTLELGDSALYLCASSLEKAEETQYFGPGTRLLVL.

The rearrangement joins TRBV20-1 to TRBJ2-1; 7 bases map to TRBD1. With 2 bases clipped from V and 4 bases from J, the junction kept 5 bases outside the gene matches. CDR1 and CDR2 from the germline V gene are DFQATT and SNEGSKA (reference sequence). CDR3 length equals 14 residues. The CDR3 region has the DNA TGCAGTGCTAGAAGTCCGGGACAGTACAATGAGCAGTTCTTC. It is translated as CSARSPGQYNEQFF.